This T cell receptor (beta chain) was profiled in a study of cytomegalovirus exposure and HLA in healthy donors. To note about this clone: The antigen is undetermined.

The donors (healthy individuals) were bone marrow donors. Study results and limitations: Prior analysis indicated that the majority of TCR beta V segments exhibited productivity approximately 87% or approximately 30% of the time. Around 18,000 TCR beta sequences were associated with HLA alleles at 0.05 false discovery rate in a later analysis. Later, an analysis showed that TCR beta chains associated with HLA were more clonally expanded than others that were equally common.

Germline-derived CDR1 and CDR2 are MDHEN and SYDVKM. The CDR3 is 17 residues long. V shed 6 bases and J shed 1 base, with 21 bases lying between them. The PCR contained 60 Vbeta and 13 Jbeta primers. The table came from immunoSEQ multiplex PCR; TCRdb's copy has only in-frame clones and leaves some out. The sample yields around 100,000 clones, approximately 71% seen once. This clonotype was sampled from a woman younger than 35 in good health and CMV-seropositive. The sequencing sample was made of PBMCs. The chain is built from TRBV28 and TRBJ1-1; D remains unclear. The CDR3 nucleotides read TGTGCCAGCAGAGTAGGCGGGATAGTGATTGGGAACACTGAAGCTTTCTTT. It codes for CASRVGGIVIGNTEAFF.